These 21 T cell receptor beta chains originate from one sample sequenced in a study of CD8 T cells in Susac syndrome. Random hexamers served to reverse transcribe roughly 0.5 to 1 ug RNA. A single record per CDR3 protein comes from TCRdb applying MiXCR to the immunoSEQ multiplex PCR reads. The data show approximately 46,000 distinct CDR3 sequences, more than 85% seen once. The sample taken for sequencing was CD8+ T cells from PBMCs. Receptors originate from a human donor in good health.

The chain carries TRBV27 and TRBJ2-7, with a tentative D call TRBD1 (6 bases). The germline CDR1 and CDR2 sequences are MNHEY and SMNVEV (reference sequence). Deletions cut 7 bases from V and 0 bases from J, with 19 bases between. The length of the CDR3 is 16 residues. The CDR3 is CASMAIGGASSYEQYF. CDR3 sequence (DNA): TGTGCCAGCATGGCGATTGGGGGCGCAAGCTCCTACGAGCAGTACTTC.

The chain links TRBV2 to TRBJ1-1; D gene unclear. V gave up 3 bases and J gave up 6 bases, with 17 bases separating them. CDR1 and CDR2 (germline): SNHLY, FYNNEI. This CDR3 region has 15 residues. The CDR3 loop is CASSEVVYLGSEAFF. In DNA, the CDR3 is TGTGCCAGCAGTGAGGTAGTGTACCTGGGCTCTGAAGCTTTCTTT.

The CDR3 region is CASSYTQGSKETQYF. The CDR3, as DNA: TGTGCCAGCAGTTACACGCAAGGATCGAAAGAGACCCAGTACTTC. This sequence joins TRBV6-6 and TRBJ2-5; no clear D gene. The CDR3 length is 15 residues. The V end was cut by 2 bases, the J end by 3 bases, with 13 bases between. Germline CDR1 reads MNHNY; CDR2 reads SVGAGI (reference sequence).

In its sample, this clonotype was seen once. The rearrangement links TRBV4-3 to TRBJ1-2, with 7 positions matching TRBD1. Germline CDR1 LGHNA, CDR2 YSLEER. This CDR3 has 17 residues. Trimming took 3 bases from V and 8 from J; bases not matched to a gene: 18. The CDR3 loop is CASSQGYQQGIAIGYTF. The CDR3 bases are TGCGCCAGCAGCCAGGGCTATCAACAGGGGATAGCTATAGGCTACACCTTC.

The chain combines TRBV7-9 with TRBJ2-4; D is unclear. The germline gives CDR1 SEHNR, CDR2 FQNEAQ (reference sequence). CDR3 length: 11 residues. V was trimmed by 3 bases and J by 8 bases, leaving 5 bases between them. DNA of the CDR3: TGTGCCAGCAGCTTTGGGGACATTCAGTACTTC. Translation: CASSFGDIQYF.

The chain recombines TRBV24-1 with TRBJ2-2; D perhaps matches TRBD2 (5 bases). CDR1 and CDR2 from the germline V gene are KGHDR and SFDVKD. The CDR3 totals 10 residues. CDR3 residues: CNGGTGELFF. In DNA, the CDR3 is TGTAACGGCGGGACCGGGGAGCTGTTTTTT.

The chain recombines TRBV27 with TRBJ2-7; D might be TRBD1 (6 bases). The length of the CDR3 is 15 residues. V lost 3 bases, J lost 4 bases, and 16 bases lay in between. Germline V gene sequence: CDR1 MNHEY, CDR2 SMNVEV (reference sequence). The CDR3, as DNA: TGTGCCAGCAGTTTGGGTAAGGGGGAGACGTACGAGCAGTACTTC. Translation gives CASSLGKGETYEQYF.

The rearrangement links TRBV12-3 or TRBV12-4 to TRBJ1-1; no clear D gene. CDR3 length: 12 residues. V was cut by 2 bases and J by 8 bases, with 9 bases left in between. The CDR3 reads CASSLTSREAFF. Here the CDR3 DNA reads TGTGCCAGCAGTTTAACCAGCAGAGAAGCTTTCTTT.

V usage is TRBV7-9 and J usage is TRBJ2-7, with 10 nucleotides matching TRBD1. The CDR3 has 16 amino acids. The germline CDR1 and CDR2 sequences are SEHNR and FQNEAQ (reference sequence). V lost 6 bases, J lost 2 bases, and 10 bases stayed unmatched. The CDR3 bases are TGTGCCAGCAGTCCTACCGGGACAGGGGAGACCTACGAGCAGTACTTC. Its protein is CASSPTGTGETYEQYF.

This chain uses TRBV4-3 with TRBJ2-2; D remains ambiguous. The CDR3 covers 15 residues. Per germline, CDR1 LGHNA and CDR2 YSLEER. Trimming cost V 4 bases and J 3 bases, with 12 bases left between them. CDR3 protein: CASSPTMSDTGELFF. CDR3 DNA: TGCGCCAGCAGCCCGACCATGTCGGACACCGGGGAGCTGTTTTTT.

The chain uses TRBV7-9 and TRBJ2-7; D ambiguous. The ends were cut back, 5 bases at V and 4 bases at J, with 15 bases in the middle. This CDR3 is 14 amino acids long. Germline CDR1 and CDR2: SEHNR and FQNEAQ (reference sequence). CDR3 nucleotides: TGTGCCAGCAGCAATTCCGGGTTCCAGTACGAGCAGTACTTC. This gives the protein CASSNSGFQYEQYF.

CDR3 in amino acids: CASTGGQDRTDTQYF. CDR3 nucleotides: TGTGCCAGCACTGGCGGACAGGACCGCACAGATACGCAGTATTTT. The chain has TRBV12-3 or TRBV12-4 and TRBJ2-3, with 7 nucleotides matching TRBD1. CDR3 length: 15 residues. J was trimmed by 1 base and V by 7 bases; bases with no gene match: 8.

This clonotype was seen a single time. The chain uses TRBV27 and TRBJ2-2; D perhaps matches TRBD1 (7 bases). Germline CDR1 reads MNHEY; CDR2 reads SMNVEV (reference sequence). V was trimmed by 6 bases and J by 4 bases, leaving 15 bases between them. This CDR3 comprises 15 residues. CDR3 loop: CASSPTGRSTGELFF. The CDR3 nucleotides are TGTGCCAGCAGCCCGACAGGGAGGTCCACCGGGGAGCTGTTTTTT.

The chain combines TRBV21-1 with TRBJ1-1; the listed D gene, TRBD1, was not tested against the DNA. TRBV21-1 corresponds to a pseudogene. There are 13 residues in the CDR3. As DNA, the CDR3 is TGTGCCAGCAGCAAAGGGAAAGGGACTGAAGCTTTCTTT. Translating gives CASSKGKGTEAFF.

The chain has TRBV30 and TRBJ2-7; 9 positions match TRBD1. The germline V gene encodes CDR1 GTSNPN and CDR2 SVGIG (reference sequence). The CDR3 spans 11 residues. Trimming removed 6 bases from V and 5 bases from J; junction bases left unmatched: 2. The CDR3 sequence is CACGQGNEQYF. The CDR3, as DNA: TGTGCCTGTGGACAGGGGAACGAGCAGTACTTC.

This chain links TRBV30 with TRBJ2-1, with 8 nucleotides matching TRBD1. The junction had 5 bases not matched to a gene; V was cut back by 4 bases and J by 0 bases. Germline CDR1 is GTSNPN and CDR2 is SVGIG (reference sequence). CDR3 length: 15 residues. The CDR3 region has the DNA TGTGCCTGGAATACAGGGGGTAGCTCCTACAATGAGCAGTTCTTC. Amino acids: CAWNTGGSSYNEQFF.

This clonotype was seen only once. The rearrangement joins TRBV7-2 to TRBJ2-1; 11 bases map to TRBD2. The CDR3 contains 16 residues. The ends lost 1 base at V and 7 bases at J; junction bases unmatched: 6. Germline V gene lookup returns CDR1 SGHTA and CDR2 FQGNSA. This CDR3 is CASSLGSGRAGNEQFF. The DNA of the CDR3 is TGTGCCAGCAGCTTAGGTAGCGGGAGGGCCGGGAATGAGCAGTTCTTC.

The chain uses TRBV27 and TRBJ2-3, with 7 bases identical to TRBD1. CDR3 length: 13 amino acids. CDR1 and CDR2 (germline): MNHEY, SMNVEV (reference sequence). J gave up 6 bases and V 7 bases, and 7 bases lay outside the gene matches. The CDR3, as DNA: TGTGCCAGCACCGAGACAGGGCATGATACGCAGTATTTT. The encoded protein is CASTETGHDTQYF.

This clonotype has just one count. The CDR3 DNA reads TGCGCCAGCAGCCAAGATGTCGAAACACGACACATCTATGGCTACACCTTC. Its translation is CASSQDVETRHIYGYTF. The V call is TRBV4-1, the J call TRBJ1-2, with unresolved D. The CDR3 loop spans 17 amino acids. The V and J ends lost 0 bases and 4 bases respectively, with 18 bases between them. Germline CDR1 and CDR2: MGHRA and YSYEKL.

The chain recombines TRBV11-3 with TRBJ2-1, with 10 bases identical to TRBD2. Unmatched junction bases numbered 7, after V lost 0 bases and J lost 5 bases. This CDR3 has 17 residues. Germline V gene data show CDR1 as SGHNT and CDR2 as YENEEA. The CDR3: CASSLESGLALHNEQFF. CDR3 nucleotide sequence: TGTGCCAGCAGCTTAGAATCGGGACTAGCGCTGCACAATGAGCAGTTCTTC.

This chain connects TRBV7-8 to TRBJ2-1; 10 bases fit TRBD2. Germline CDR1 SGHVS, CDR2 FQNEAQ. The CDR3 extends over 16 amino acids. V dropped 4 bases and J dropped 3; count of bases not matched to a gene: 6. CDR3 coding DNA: TGTGCCAGCAGCTATCTAGCGGGAGATAACTACAATGAGCAGTTCTTC. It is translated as CASSYLAGDNYNEQFF.